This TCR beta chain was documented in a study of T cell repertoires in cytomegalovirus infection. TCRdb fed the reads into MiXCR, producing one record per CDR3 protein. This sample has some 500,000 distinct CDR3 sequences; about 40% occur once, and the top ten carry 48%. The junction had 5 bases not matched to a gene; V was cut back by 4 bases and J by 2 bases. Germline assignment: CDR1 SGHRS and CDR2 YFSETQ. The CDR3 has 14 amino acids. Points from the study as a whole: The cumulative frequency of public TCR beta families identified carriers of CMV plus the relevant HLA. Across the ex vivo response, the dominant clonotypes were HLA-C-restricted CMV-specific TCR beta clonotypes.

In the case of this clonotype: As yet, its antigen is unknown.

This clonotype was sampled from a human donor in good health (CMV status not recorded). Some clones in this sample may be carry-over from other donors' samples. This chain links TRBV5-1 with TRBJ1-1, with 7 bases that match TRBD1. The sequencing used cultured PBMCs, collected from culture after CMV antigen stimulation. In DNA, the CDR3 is TGCGCCAGCAGCGACCAGGGGGGCAACACTGAAGCTTTCTTT. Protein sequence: CASSDQGGNTEAFF.